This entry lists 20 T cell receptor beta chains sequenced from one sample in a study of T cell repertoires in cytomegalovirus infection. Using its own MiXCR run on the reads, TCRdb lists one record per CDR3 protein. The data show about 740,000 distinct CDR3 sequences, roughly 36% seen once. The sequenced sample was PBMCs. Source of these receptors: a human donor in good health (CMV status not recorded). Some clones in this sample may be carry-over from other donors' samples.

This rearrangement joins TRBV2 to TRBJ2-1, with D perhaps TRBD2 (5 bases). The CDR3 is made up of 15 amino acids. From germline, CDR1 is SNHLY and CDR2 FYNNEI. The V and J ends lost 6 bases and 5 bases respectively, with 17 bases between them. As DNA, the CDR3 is TGTGCCAGCAGCCCCTTTGGACTGATTGACAATGAGCAGTTCTTC. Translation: CASSPFGLIDNEQFF.

The CDR3 spells CASSSGQGSRSNQPQHF. The CDR3 DNA reads as TGTGCCAGCAGTTCGGGACAGGGGAGCAGGAGCAATCAGCCCCAGCATTTT. The rearrangement uses TRBV28 and TRBJ1-5; 10 bases are shared with TRBD1. Germline CDR1 and CDR2: MDHEN and SYDVKM. The CDR3 spans 17 residues. The V segment lost 4 bases and the J segment 1 base; nucleotides outside the gene matches: 7. Using reference TRBV28 and TRBJ1-5 for the parts outside the CDR3, the full variable domain is DVKVTQSSRYLVKRTGEKVFLECVQDMDHENMFWYRQDPGLGLRLIYFSYDVKMKEKGDIPEGYSVSREKKERFSLILESASTNQTSMYLCASSSGQGSRSNQPQHFGDGTRLSIL.

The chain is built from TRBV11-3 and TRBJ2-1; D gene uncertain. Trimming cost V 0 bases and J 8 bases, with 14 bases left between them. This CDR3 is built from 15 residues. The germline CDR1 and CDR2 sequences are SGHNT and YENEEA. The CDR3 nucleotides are TGTGCCAGCAGCTTAGAGGGCGCATGGCGGCATGAGCAGTTCTTC. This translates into CASSLEGAWRHEQFF.

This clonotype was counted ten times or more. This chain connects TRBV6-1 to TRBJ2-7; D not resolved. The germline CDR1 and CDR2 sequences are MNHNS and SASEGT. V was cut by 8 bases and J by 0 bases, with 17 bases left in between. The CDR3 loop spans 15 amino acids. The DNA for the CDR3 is TGTGCCAGCCAGGCCCTTACTGGGTTCTCCTACGAGCAGTACTTC. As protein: CASQALTGFSYEQYF.

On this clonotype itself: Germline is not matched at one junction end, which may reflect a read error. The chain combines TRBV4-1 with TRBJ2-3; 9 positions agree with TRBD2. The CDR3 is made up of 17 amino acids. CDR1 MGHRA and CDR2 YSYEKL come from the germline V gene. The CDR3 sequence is CASSQDGSGRITDTQYF. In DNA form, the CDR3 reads TGTGCCAGCAGCCAAGATGGGAGCGGGAGGATCACAGATACGCAGTATTTT.

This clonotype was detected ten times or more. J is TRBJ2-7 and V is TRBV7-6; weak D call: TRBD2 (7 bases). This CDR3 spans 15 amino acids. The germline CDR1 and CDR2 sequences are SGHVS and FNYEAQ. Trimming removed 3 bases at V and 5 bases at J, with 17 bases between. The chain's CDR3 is CASSFGRGPIHEQYF. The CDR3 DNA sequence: TGTGCCAGCAGCTTCGGGCGGGGGCCCATCCACGAGCAGTACTTC.

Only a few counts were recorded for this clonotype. CDR3 amino acids: CASSLAGGSPIEAFF. CDR3 nucleotide sequence: TGCGCCAGCAGCTTGGCCGGAGGGTCACCCATTGAAGCTTTCTTT. V usage is TRBV5-1 and J usage is TRBJ1-1; unclear D gene. Trimming cost V 0 bases and J 7 bases, with 16 bases left between them. Germline CDR1 reads SGHRS; CDR2 reads YFSETQ. CDR3 length: 15 amino acids.

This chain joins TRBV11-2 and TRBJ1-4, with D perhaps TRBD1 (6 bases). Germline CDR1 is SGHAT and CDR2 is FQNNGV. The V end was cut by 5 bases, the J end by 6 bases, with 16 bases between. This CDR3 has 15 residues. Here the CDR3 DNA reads TGTGCCAGCAGCCACCTGGGGGCCGTTCATGAAAAACTGTTTTTT. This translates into CASSHLGAVHEKLFF.

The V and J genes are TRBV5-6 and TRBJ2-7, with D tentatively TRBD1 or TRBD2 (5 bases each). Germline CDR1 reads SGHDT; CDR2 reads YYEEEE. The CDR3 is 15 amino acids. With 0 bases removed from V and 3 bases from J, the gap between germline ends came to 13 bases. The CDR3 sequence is CASSLVGAGFYEQYF. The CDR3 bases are TGTGCCAGCAGCTTGGTCGGGGCTGGTTTCTACGAGCAGTACTTC.

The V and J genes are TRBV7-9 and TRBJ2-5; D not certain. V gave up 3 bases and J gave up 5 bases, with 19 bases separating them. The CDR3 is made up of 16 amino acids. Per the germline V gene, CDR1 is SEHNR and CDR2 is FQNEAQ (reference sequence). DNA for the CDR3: TGTGCCAGCAGCTTTAACATGGGTACAATTCGGGAGACCCAGTACTTC. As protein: CASSFNMGTIRETQYF. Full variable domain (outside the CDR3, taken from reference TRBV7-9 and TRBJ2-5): DTGVSQNPRHKITKRGQNVTFRCDPISEHNRLYWYRQTLGQGPEFLTYFQNEAQLEKSRLLSDRFSAERPKGSFSTLEIQRTEQGDSAMYLCASSFNMGTIRETQYFGPGTRLLVL.

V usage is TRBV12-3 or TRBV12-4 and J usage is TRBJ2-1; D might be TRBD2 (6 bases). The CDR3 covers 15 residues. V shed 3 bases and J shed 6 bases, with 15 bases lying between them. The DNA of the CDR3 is TGTGCCAGCAGTTTTCCCTCGGCGGGGTTCAATGAGCAGTTCTTC. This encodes CASSFPSAGFNEQFF.

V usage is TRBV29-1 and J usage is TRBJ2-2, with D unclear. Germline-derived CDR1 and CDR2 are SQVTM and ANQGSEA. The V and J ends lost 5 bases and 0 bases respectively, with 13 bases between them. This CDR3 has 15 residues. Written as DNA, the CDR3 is TGCAGCGTTAAATCAGTAGCTGCGAACACCGGGGAGCTGTTTTTT. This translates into CSVKSVAANTGELFF.

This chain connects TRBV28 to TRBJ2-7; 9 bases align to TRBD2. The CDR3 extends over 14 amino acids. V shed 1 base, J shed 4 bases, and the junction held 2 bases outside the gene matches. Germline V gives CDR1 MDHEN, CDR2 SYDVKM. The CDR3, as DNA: TGTGCCAGCAGTTTATCTGCGGGAGGGTACGAGCAGTACTTC. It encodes CASSLSAGGYEQYF.

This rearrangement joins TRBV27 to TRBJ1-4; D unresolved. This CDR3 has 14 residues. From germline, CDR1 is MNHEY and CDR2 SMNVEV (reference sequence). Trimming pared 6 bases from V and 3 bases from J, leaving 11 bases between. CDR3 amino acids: CASSRYSSNEKLFF. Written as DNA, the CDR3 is TGTGCCAGCAGCAGATACTCCTCTAATGAAAAACTGTTTTTT.

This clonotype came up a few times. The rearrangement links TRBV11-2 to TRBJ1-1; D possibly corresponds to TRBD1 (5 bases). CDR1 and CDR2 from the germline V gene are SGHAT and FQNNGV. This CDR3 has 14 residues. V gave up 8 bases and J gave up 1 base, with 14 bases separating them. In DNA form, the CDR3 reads TGTGCCAGCGGTTTGGGGGGGGAGAACACTGAAGCTTTCTTT. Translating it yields CASGLGGENTEAFF.

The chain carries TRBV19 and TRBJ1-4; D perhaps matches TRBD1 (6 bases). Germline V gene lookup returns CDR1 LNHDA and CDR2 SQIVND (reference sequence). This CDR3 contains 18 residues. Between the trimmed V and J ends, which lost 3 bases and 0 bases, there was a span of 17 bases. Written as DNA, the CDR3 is TGTGCCAGTAGTATCCGCGGACCGGGGACATCAACTAATGAAAAACTGTTTTTT. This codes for CASSIRGPGTSTNEKLFF. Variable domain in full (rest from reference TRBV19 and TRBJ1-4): DGGITQSPKYLFRKEGQNVTLSCEQNLNHDAMYWYRQDPGQGLRLIYYSQIVNDFQKGDIAEGYSVSREKKESFPLTVTSAQKNPTAFYLCASSIRGPGTSTNEKLFFGSGTQLSVL.

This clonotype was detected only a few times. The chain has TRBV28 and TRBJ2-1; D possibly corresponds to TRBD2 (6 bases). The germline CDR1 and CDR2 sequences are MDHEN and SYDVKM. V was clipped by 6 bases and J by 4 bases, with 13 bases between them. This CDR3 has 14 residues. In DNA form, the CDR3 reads TGTGCCAGCAGCCAACGCGGGGAGTACAATGAGCAGTTCTTC. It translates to CASSQRGEYNEQFF.

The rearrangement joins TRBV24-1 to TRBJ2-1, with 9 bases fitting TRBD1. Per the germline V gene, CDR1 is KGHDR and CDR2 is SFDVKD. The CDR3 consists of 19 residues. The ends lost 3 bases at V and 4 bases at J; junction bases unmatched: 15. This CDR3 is CATSDPGIGQGSNYNEQFF. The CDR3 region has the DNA TGTGCCACCAGTGATCCTGGGATTGGACAGGGGAGCAATTACAATGAGCAGTTCTTC.

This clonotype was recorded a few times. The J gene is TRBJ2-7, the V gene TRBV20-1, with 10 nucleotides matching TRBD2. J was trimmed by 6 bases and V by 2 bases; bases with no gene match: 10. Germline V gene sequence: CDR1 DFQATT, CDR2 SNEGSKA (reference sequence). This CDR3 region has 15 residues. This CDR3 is CSARLAGVVRGEQYF. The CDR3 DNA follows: TGCAGTGCTAGACTAGCGGGAGTGGTGCGTGGCGAGCAGTACTTC.

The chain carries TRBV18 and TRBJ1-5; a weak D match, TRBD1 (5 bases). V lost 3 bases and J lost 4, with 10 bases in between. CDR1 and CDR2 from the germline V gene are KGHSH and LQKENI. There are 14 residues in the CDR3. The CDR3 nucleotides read TGTGCCAGCTCACCGGGACTCCAAAATCAGCCCCAGCATTTT. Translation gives CASSPGLQNQPQHF.